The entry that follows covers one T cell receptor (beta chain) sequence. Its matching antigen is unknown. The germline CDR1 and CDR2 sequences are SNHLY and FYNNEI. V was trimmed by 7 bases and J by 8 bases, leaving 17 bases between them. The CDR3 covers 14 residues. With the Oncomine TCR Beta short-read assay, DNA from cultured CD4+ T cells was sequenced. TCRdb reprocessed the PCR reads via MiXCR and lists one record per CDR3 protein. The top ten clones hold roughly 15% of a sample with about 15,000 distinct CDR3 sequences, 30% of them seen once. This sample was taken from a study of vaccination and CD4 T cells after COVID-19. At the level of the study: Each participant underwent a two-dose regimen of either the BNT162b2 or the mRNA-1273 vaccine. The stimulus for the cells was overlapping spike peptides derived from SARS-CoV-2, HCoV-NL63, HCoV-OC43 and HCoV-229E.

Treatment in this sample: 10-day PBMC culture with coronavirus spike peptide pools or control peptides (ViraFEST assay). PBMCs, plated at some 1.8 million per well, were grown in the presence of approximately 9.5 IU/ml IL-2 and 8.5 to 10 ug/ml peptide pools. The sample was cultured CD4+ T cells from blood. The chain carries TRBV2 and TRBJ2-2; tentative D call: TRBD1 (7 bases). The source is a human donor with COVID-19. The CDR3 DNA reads TGTGCCAGCACCCAGTCAGGGGGGCAAGGGGAGCTGTTTTTT. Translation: CASTQSGGQGELFF.